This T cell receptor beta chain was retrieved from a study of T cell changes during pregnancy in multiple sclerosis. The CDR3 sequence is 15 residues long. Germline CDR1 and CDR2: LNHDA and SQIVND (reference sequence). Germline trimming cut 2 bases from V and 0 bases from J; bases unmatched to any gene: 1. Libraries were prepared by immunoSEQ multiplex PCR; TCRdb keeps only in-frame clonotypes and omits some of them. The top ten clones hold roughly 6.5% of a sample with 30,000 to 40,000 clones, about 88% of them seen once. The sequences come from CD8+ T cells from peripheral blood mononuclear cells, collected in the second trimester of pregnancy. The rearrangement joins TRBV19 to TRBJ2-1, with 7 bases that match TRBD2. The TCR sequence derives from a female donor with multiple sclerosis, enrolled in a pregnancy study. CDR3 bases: TGTGCCAGTAGTATACTAGCGGACTCCTACAATGAGCAGTTCTTC. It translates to CASSILADSYNEQFF.